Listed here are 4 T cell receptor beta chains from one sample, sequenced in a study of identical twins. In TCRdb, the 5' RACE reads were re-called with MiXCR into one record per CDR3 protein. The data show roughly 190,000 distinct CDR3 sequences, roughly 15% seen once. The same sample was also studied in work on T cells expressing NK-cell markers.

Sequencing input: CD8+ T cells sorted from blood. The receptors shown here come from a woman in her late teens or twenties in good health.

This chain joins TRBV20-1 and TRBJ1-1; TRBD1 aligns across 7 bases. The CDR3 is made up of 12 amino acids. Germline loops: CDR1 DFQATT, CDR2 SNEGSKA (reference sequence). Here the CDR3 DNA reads TGCGGGGAAACAACAGGGGTGGGTGAAGCTTTCTTT. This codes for CGETTGVGEAFF.

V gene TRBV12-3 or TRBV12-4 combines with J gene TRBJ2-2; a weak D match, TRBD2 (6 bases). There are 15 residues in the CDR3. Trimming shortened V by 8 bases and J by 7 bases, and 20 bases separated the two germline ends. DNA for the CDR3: TGTGCCAGCTCCCCGGAGGGTTACACGTACGGGGAGCTGTTTTTT. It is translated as CASSPEGYTYGELFF.

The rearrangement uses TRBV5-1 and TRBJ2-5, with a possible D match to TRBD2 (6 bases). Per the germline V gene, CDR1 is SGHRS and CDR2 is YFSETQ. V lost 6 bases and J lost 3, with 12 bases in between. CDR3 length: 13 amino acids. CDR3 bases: TGCGCCAGCAAAACGGGAGCCGAAGAGACCCAGTACTTC. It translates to CASKTGAEETQYF.

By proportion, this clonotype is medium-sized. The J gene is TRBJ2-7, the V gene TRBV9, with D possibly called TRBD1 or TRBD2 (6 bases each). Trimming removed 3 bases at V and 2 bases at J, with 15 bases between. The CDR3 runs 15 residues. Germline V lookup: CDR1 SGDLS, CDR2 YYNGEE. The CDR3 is CASSEEGGPTYEQYF. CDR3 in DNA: TGTGCCAGCAGCGAGGAGGGGGGCCCTACCTACGAGCAGTACTTC. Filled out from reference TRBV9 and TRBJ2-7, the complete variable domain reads DSGVTQTPKHLITATGQRVTLRCSPRSGDLSVYWYQQSLDQGLQFLIQYYNGEERAKGNILERFSAQQFPDLHSELNLSSLELGDSALYFCASSEEGGPTYEQYFGPGTRLTVT.